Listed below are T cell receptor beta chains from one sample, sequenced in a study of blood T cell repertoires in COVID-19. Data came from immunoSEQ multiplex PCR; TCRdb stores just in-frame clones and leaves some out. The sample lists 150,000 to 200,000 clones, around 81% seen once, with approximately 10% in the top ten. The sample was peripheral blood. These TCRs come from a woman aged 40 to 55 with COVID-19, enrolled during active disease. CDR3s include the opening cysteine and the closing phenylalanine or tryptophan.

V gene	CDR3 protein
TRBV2	CASSWTGLGEQYF
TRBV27	CASSLAARGSNTGELFF
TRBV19	CASSMGELRGQPQFF
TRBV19	CASSRLRTDTQYF
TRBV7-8	CASSIGTGTNTGELFF
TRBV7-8	CASSLSLTLGASYNEQFF
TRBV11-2	CASSLDLVAGSF
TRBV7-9	CASSLVGPTDEAFF
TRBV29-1	CSVVGTPTYEQYF
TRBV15	CATQGIYGYTF
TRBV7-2	CASSPTPQRTKNIQYF
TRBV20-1	CSASPGRDTIYF
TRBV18	CASSPTGHRNTEAFF
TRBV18	CASRDSRAEKLFF
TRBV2	CASSAGGGETQYF
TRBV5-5	CASSSGLAGGYEQFF
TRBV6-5	CASGLAGGREQYF
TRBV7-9	CASSWDGGPETQYF
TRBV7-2	CASSLAPQGTTQYF
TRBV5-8	CASSAGQGRGEEAFF
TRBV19	CASSALIAETEAFF
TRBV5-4	CASSSPSVATGELFF
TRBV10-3	CAISEGSSGDTEAFF
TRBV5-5	CASSFRQWNEQYF
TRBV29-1	CSVVGVYEQYF
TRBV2	CASRGTSGGYNEQFF
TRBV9	CASSVVASGSPERTGELFF
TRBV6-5	CASRRLMNTEAFF
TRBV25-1	CASSQAGTNTGELFF
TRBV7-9	CASSLPKQGTLNYGYTF
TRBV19	CASSIGLSRSTDTQYF
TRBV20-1	CSATGYTQYF
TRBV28	CASSLGLAGDIQYF
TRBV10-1	CASSEGQGTGELFF
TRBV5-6	CASSLDRRADTQYF
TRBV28	CASSFSAGNTIYF
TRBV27	CASRRGPRNEKLFF
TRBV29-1	CSALAGGPGELFF
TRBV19	CASSETSGRSYEQYF
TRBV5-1	CASSPTDRTNTGELFF